The 27 T cell receptor beta chains below were found in one sample sequenced in a study of neurological immune-mediated disorders. TCRdb ran MiXCR on the 5' RACE reads and lists one entry per CDR3 protein. Of about 70,000 distinct CDR3 sequences in the sample, about 3% were seen once. The sample was PBMCs. The receptor source for this set is a woman aged 45-65 years with multiple sclerosis.

This clonotype has a count of ten or more. The chain uses TRBV19 and TRBJ2-7; no reliable D call. Looked up from germline, CDR1 is LNHDA and CDR2 is SQIVND (reference sequence). The V and J ends lost 7 bases and 3 bases respectively, with 16 bases between them. The CDR3 is 14 residues long. The CDR3 spells CASMFLQDGYEQYV. The CDR3 region has the DNA TGTGCCAGTATGTTTTTGCAGGACGGCTACGAGCAGTACGTC.

This clonotype was seen repeatedly, ten times or more. The rearrangement joins TRBV7-2 to TRBJ2-1; 11 bases map to TRBD1. The germline V gene encodes CDR1 SGHTA and CDR2 FQGNSA. There are 15 residues in the CDR3. Trimming at V came to 5 bases and at J to 9 bases, leaving 9 bases not matched to a gene. The CDR3 sequence: CASSADRGRGSEQFF. The CDR3 nucleotides read TGTGCCAGCAGCGCGGACAGGGGGCGAGGTAGTGAGCAGTTCTTC. The variable domain in full, with the rest retrieved from reference TRBV7-2 and TRBJ2-1, is GAGVSQSPSNKVTEKGKDVELRCDPISGHTALYWYRQSLGQGLEFLIYFQGNSAPDKSGLPSDRFSAERTGGSVSTLTIQRTQQEDSAVYLCASSADRGRGSEQFFGPGTRLTVL.

At least ten counts were recorded for this clonotype. The V call is TRBV28, the J call TRBJ1-5; weak D call: TRBD1 (5 bases). The V end lost 3 bases, the J end lost 10 bases, and 16 bases lay between the germline ends. From germline, CDR1 is MDHEN and CDR2 SYDVKM. The CDR3 covers 14 residues. In DNA, the CDR3 is TGTGCCAGCAGTTTTCTCGGACAAATAGTTCCCCAGCATTTT. Translating gives CASSFLGQIVPQHF.

This clonotype was seen a few times. The CDR3 carries no conserved terminal phenylalanine or tryptophan, so it likely arises from a read error. The chain links TRBV7-9 to TRBJ2-5; TRBD1 might be the D (5 bases). Trimming left V 5 bases short and J 8 bases short, with 12 bases between. Germline lookup yields CDR1 SEHNR and CDR2 FQNEAQ (reference sequence). This CDR3 has 12 amino acids. CDR3 region: CASSTDTTTQYN. The DNA for the CDR3 is TGTGCCAGCAGCACGGACACTACTACCCAGTACAAC.

This clonotype was seen repeatedly, ten times or more. This chain connects TRBV6-5 to TRBJ1-3; no clear D gene. From germline, CDR1 is MNHEY and CDR2 SVGAGI. CDR3 length: 14 amino acids. Deletions cut 6 bases from V and 3 bases from J, with 12 bases between. In DNA form, the CDR3 reads TGTGCCAGCAGAAGAACGGCGAGTGGAAACACCATATATTTT. It is translated as CASRRTASGNTIYF.

A remark on this clonotype: A junction boundary mismatches the germline segment, possibly from a read error. V usage is TRBV29-1 and J usage is TRBJ2-7, with TRBD1 as a possible D gene (7 bases). In germline, CDR1 is SQVTM, CDR2 ANQGSEA. The CDR3 is 14 amino acids. The CDR3 coding sequence is TGCAGCGTTCTTGCGGGGACAGTGCTAGGAGGGCAGTATTTC. Translation: CSVLAGTVLGGQYF.

This clonotype was detected ten times or more. The V and J genes are TRBV28 and TRBJ2-3, with D perhaps TRBD2 (5 bases). CDR3 length: 15 amino acids. Trimming removed 3 bases from V and 2 bases from J, with 12 bases in between. Per germline, CDR1 MDHEN and CDR2 SYDVKM. The CDR3 DNA reads TGTGCCAGCAGTTTTTTCTTGGGAGTCACAGATACGCAGTATTTT. Protein product: CASSFFLGVTDTQYF.

In its sample, this clonotype was seen many times. The chain couples TRBV5-1 to TRBJ2-1; 9 bases match TRBD1. J lost 1 base, V lost 4 bases, and 15 bases had no gene match. This CDR3 comprises 19 residues. Germline assignment: CDR1 SGHRS and CDR2 YFSETQ. This CDR3 is CASSADRGSIVRSYNEQFF. The CDR3 bases are TGCGCCAGCAGCGCGGACAGGGGTTCGATTGTTAGGTCCTACAATGAGCAGTTCTTC.

This clonotype was picked up many times. The chain recombines TRBV18 with TRBJ1-2, with TRBD1 as a possible D gene (6 bases). The V end was cut by 4 bases, the J end by 6 bases, with 9 bases between. This CDR3 spans 12 amino acids. In germline, CDR1 is KGHSH, CDR2 LQKENI. For the CDR3, the DNA is TGTGCCAGCTCACTAAGGACAGATGGCTACACCTTC. Protein: CASSLRTDGYTF.

This clonotype came up many times. The chain employs TRBV7-2 and TRBJ2-4, with no clear D. CDR1 and CDR2 (germline): SGHTA, FQGNSA. The CDR3 covers 14 residues. Trimming cost V 3 bases and J 2 bases, with 8 bases left between them. In nucleotides, the CDR3 is TGTGCCAGCAGCTTGACGGTTTCCAAAAACATTCAGTACTTC. Residues: CASSLTVSKNIQYF.

This clonotype was recorded many times. This chain uses TRBV7-6 with TRBJ2-2, with 7 bases aligning to TRBD2. Germline loops: CDR1 SGHVS, CDR2 FNYEAQ. There are 18 residues in the CDR3. V lost 2 bases to trimming and J lost 4 bases; unmatched junction nucleotides: 13. In DNA form, the CDR3 reads TGTGCCAGCAGCTTATTCGTAAGGGCGGGAGACCTCACCGGGGAGCTGTTTTTT. As protein: CASSLFVRAGDLTGELFF.

This chain uses TRBV20-1 with TRBJ2-1; D is perhaps TRBD2 (5 bases). CDR3 length equals 13 residues. Between the trimmed V and J ends, which lost 6 bases and 6 bases, there was a span of 15 bases. Germline V gene sequence: CDR1 DFQATT, CDR2 SNEGSKA (reference sequence). The CDR3 sequence is CSAHPAGVNEQFF. The CDR3 region has the DNA TGCAGTGCCCACCCCGCGGGTGTCAATGAGCAGTTCTTC.

The table lists this clonotype with many counts. The J gene is TRBJ2-3, the V gene TRBV5-1, with unresolved D. CDR3 length: 13 amino acids. V lost 4 bases to trimming and J lost 4 bases, with 10 bases between them. Germline V lookup: CDR1 SGHRS, CDR2 YFSETQ. The CDR3 reads CASSTPDPDTQYF. The CDR3 nucleotides are TGCGCCAGCAGCACCCCGGATCCAGATACGCAGTATTTT.

This clonotype came up many times. The rearrangement links TRBV6-2 or TRBV6-3 to TRBJ2-5; tentatively, D is TRBD1 or TRBD2 (5 bases each). The CDR3 spans 15 residues. Looked up from germline, CDR1 is MNHEY and CDR2 is SVGEGT. V was pared by 7 bases and J by 5 bases, with 20 bases between. The DNA of the CDR3 is TGTGCCAGCAATCGGGGCAGCGTTGGTTGGGAGACCCAGTACTTC. Translated, it gives CASNRGSVGWETQYF.

This clonotype showed up many times. The V gene is TRBV20-1, the J gene TRBJ2-3; 8 bases line up with TRBD2. The V gene end was trimmed by 3 bases and the J gene end by 2 bases; junction bases not matched to a gene: 4. The germline V gene encodes CDR1 DFQATT and CDR2 SNEGSKA (reference sequence). The CDR3 length is 14 residues. CDR3 sequence: CSARSGLVTDTQYF. CDR3 bases: TGCAGTGCTAGGTCGGGACTAGTCACAGATACGCAGTATTTT.

This clonotype was recorded at least ten times. The rearrangement links TRBV5-1 to TRBJ1-6, with TRBD1 matching 11 bases. There are 17 residues in the CDR3. V shed 2 bases and J 6 bases; nucleotides not matched to a gene: 7. CDR1 is SGHRS and CDR2 is YFSETQ in the germline V gene. The CDR3 here is CASSFKGQGAGNSPLHF. The CDR3 DNA follows: TGCGCCAGCAGCTTTAAAGGACAGGGGGCCGGTAATTCACCCCTCCACTTT.

This clonotype was observed many times. The genes are TRBV7-7 and TRBJ2-1; 12 bases are shared with TRBD2. Per the germline V gene, CDR1 is SSHAT and CDR2 is FNYEAQ (reference sequence). The CDR3 loop spans 15 amino acids. Trimming cost V 3 bases and J 9 bases; bases outside gene matches: 6. CDR3: CASSLTSGSGSEQFF. CDR3 coding DNA: TGTGCCAGCAGCTTGACTAGCGGGAGTGGTAGTGAGCAGTTCTTC.

In its sample, this clonotype was seen many times. This rearrangement joins TRBV20-1 to TRBJ1-5; 8 bases fit TRBD1. This CDR3 region has 14 residues. The J segment lost 6 bases and the V segment lost 5 bases, leaving 9 bases of the junction unmatched. Germline V gene data show CDR1 as DFQATT and CDR2 as SNEGSKA (reference sequence). CDR3 nucleotide sequence: TGCAGTGCTTTGGTCAGGGGGCCCGGTCAGCCCCAGCATTTT. As protein: CSALVRGPGQPQHF.

This clonotype was counted at least ten times. The chain links TRBV5-1 to TRBJ2-2, with 8 bases identical to TRBD2. In germline, CDR1 is SGHRS, CDR2 YFSETQ. There are 14 residues in the CDR3. J was trimmed by 3 bases and V by 4 bases; bases with no gene match: 2. CDR3 nucleotides: TGCGCCAGCAGCCCGGGGGGGGACACCGGGGAGCTGTTTTTT. It codes for CASSPGGDTGELFF.

In this sample, this clonotype turned up many times. The V gene is TRBV5-1, the J gene TRBJ2-1, with D perhaps TRBD2 (6 bases). V lost 3 bases to trimming and J lost 9 bases, with 13 bases between them. This CDR3 comprises 13 residues. Germline CDR1 SGHRS, CDR2 YFSETQ. CDR3 in amino acids: CASSWGGAAEQFF. The CDR3 DNA reads as TGCGCCAGCAGCTGGGGCGGGGCGGCTGAGCAGTTCTTC.

This clonotype was seen ten or more times. This CDR3 is CSARDEGHGEIEKLFF. CDR3 bases: TGCAGTGCTAGAGATGAAGGACATGGGGAGATCGAAAAACTGTTTTTT. The rearrangement uses TRBV20-1 and TRBJ1-4; tentatively, D is TRBD1 (5 bases). Germline V gene data show CDR1 as DFQATT and CDR2 as SNEGSKA (reference sequence). Trimming took off 0 bases at V and 8 bases at J, with 19 bases between the two ends. This CDR3 has 16 amino acids.

In this sample, this clonotype turned up many times. The chain is built from TRBV7-2 and TRBJ2-5; no definite D call. In germline, CDR1 is SGHTA, CDR2 FQGNSA. The CDR3 consists of 13 residues. V was trimmed by 3 bases and J by 1 base, leaving 6 bases between them. CDR3 nucleotides: TGTGCCAGCAGCTTTCTCGCCCAAGAGACCCAGTACTTC. Its protein is CASSFLAQETQYF.

This clonotype appeared many times. The CDR3 DNA reads as TGCGCCAGCAGCCACGGACAGGGATCGGCCAAAAACATTCAGTACTTC. As protein: CASSHGQGSAKNIQYF. The chain carries TRBV5-1 and TRBJ2-4; 8 nucleotides align to TRBD1. This CDR3 has 16 amino acids. The germline gives CDR1 SGHRS, CDR2 YFSETQ. Trimming at V came to 4 bases and at J to 1 base, leaving 7 bases not matched to a gene.

This clonotype was seen ten or more times. This rearrangement joins TRBV20-1 to TRBJ2-3; 10 positions match TRBD2. V was pared by 3 bases and J by 0 bases, with 15 bases of the junction left unmatched. CDR3 length equals 19 residues. The germline CDR1 and CDR2 sequences are DFQATT and SNEGSKA (reference sequence). The CDR3 coding sequence is TGCAGTGCTAGCCGGACTAGCGGCGACCTGATAACGAGCACAGATACGCAGTATTTT. Protein: CSASRTSGDLITSTDTQYF.

This clonotype was found many times. The chain is built from TRBV24-1 and TRBJ2-3; D is uncertain. Per the germline V gene, CDR1 is KGHDR and CDR2 is SFDVKD. CDR3 length equals 16 residues. Deletions cut 2 bases from V and 4 bases from J, with 15 bases between. CDR3 amino acids: CATSDSGQYNADTQYF. The CDR3 DNA is TGTGCCACCAGTGATTCAGGCCAGTATAACGCAGATACGCAGTATTTT.

To note about this clonotype: A much larger clone sits a single nucleotide away, making a read error possible. The J gene is TRBJ1-2, the V gene TRBV29-1; D perhaps matches TRBD1 (6 bases). This CDR3 has 14 amino acids. Per germline, CDR1 SQVTM and CDR2 ANQGSEA. Here the CDR3 reads CSVEKTVRGYCYTF. In DNA, the CDR3 is TGCAGCGTGGAGAAGACAGTCAGGGGCTATTGCTACACCTTC.

This clonotype has a count of ten or more. The rearrangement uses TRBV5-6 and TRBJ2-5; tentatively, D is TRBD1 (6 bases). V shed 1 base and J shed 4 bases, with 8 bases lying between them. The length of the CDR3 is 13 residues. The germline V gene has CDR1 SGHDT and CDR2 YYEEEE. The CDR3 reads CASSLSGAETQYF. In nucleotides, the CDR3 is TGTGCCAGCAGCTTGTCAGGGGCAGAGACCCAGTACTTC.